This T cell receptor beta chain was identified during a study of blood T cell repertoires in COVID-19. Participant age was roughly 18 to 100 years, and participants resided in 25 or so US areas. Generated by immunoSEQ multiplex PCR, the TCRdb table keeps only in-frame clones and is missing some. The table records approximately 440,000 clones, about 90% of them present only once. Sequencing was done on a sample of PBMCs or T cells enriched from blood (not recorded which). The origin of this receptor is a woman aged 18-29 years who had recovered from COVID-19.

CDR3 bases: TGTGCCAGCAGAGGGACAGGGGTGCGGAGCGACACTGAAGCTTTCTTT. This translates into CASRGTGVRSDTEAFF. The chain combines TRBV2 with TRBJ1-1; 10 positions match TRBD1. The germline gives CDR1 SNHLY, CDR2 FYNNEI. The CDR3 loop spans 16 amino acids. V gave up 6 bases and J gave up 3 bases; unmatched junction bases: 10.